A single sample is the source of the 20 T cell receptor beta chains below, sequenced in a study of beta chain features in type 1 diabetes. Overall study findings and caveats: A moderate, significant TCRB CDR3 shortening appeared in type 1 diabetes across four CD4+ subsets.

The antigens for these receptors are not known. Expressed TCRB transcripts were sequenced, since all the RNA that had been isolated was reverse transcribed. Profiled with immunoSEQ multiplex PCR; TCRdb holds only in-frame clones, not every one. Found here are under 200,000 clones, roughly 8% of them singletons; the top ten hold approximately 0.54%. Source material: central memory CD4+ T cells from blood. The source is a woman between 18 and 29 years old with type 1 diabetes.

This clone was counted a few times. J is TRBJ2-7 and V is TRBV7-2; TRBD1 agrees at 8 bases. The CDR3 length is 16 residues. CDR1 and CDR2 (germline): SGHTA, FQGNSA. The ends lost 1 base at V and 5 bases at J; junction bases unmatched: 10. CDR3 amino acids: CASSLGRYRGIDEQYF. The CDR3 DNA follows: TGTGCCAGCAGCTTAGGAAGGTACAGGGGGATCGACGAGCAGTACTTC.

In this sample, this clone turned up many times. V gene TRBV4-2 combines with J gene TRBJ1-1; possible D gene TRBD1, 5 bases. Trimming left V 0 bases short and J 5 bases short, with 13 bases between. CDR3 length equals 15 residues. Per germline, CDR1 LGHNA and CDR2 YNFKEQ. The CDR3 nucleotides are TGTGCCAGCAGCCAAGACAGGGTTTTGGGGACTGAAGCTTTCTTT. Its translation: CASSQDRVLGTEAFF.

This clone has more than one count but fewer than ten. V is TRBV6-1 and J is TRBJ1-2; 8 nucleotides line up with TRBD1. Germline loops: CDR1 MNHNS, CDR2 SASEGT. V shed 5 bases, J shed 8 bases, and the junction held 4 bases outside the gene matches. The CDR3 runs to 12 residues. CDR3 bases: TGTGCCAGCAGTTCGGGACAGGCGGGCTACACCTTC. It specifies CASSSGQAGYTF.

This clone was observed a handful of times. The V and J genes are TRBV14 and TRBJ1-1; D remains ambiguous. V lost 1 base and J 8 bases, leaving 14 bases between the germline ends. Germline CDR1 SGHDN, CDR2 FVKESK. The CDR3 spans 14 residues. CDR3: CASSQVGAAVEAFF. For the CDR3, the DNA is TGTGCCAGCAGCCAAGTTGGTGCGGCAGTCGAAGCTTTCTTT.

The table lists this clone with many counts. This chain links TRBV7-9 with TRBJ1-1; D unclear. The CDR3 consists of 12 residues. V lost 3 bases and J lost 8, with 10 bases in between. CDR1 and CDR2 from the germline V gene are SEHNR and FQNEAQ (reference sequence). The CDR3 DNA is TGTGCCAGCAGCTTCTCGATGACAGAAGCTTTCTTT. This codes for CASSFSMTEAFF. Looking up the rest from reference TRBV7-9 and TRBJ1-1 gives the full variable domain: DTGVSQNPRHKITKRGQNVTFRCDPISEHNRLYWYRQTLGQGPEFLTYFQNEAQLEKSRLLSDRFSAERPKGSFSTLEIQRTEQGDSAMYLCASSFSMTEAFFGQGTRLTVV.

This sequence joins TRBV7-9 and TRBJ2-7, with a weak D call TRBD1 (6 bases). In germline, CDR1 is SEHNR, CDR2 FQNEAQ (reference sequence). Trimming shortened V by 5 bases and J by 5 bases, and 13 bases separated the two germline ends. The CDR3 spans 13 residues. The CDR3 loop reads CASSPQGLDEQYF. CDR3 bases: TGTGCCAGCAGCCCACAGGGTTTAGACGAGCAGTACTTC.

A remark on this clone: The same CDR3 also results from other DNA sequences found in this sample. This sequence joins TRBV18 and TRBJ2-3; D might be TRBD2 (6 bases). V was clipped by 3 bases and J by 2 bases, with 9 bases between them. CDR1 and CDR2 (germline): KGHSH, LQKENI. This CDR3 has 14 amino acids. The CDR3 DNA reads TGTGCCAGCTCACCCGGCGGGAACACAGATACGCAGTATTTT. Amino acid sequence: CASSPGGNTDTQYF.

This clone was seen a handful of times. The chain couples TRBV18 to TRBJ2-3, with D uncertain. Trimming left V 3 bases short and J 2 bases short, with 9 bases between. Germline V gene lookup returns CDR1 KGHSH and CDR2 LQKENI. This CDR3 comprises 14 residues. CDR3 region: CASSPTGNTDTQYF. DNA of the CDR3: TGTGCCAGCTCACCTACTGGTAACACAGATACGCAGTATTTT. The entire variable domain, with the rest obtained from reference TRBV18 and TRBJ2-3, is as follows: NAGVMQNPRHLVRRRGQEARLRCSPMKGHSHVYWYRQLPEEGLKFMVYLQKENIIDESGMPKERFSAEFPKEGPSILRIQQVVRGDSAAYFCASSPTGNTDTQYFGPGTRLTVL.

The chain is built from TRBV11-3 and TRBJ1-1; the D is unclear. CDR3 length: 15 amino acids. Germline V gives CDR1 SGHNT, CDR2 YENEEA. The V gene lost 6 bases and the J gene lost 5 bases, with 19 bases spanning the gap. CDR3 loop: CASRPQSGKATEAFF. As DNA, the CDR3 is TGTGCCAGCAGACCCCAATCGGGGAAGGCGACTGAAGCTTTCTTT.

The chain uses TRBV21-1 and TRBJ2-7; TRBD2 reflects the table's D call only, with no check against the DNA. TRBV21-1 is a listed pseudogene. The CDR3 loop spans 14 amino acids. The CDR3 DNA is TGTGCCAGCAGCAAAGCGCTTTCGGGGAACGAGCAGTACTTC. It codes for CASSKALSGNEQYF.

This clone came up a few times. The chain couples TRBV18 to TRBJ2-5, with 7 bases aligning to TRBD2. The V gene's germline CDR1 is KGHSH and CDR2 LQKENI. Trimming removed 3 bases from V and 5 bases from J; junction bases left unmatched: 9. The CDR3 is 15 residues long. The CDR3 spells CASSPGGTQAETQYF. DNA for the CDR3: TGTGCCAGCTCACCCGGGGGGACCCAAGCGGAGACCCAGTACTTC.

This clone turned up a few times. CDR3 loop: CASSLDGGGTDTQYF. CDR3 DNA: TGTGCCAGCAGCTTGGATGGAGGGGGCACAGATACGCAGTATTTT. This chain joins TRBV5-4 and TRBJ2-3; TRBD2 is a possible D gene (6 bases). Trimming took 0 bases from V and 1 from J, leaving 9 bases between them. Per the germline V gene, CDR1 is SGHNT and CDR2 is YYREEE (reference sequence). The CDR3 runs 15 residues.

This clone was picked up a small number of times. CDR3 coding DNA: TGTGCCAGCTCACCCGCAGGGGATTATACGCAGTATTTT. Translation: CASSPAGDYTQYF. The gene calls are TRBV18 and TRBJ2-3, with D possibly TRBD1 on 6 matching bases. V was clipped by 3 bases and J by 7 bases, with 11 bases between them. CDR3 size: 13 residues. CDR1 KGHSH and CDR2 LQKENI come from the germline V gene.

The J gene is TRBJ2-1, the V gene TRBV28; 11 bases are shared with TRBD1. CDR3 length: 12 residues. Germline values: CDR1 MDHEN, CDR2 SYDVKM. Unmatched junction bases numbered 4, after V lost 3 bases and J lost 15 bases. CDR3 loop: CASSLGQGGPFF. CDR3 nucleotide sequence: TGTGCCAGCAGTTTGGGACAGGGGGGACCGTTCTTC.

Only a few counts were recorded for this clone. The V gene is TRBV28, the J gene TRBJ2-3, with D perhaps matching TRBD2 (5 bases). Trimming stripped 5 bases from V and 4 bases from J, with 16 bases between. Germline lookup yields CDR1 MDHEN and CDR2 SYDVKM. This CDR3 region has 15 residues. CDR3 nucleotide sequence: TGTGCCAGCAGTGCAATGTCGGGGTGGGCAGATACGCAGTATTTT. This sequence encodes CASSAMSGWADTQYF.

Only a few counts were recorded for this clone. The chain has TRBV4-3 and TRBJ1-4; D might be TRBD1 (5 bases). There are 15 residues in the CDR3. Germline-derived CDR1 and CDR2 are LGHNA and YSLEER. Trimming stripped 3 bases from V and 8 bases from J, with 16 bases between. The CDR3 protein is CASSHRRGGNEKLFF. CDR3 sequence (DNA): TGCGCCAGCAGCCACCGGAGGGGAGGAAACGAAAAACTGTTTTTT.

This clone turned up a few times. This chain's CDR3 is CASLNMAGATGELFF. The CDR3 coding sequence is TGCGCCAGCCTCAACATGGCAGGGGCGACCGGGGAGCTGTTTTTT. V usage is TRBV4-1 and J usage is TRBJ2-2; D is perhaps TRBD1 (6 bases). This CDR3 spans 15 amino acids. V lost 8 bases, J lost 5 bases, and 18 bases lay in between. Germline V gene sequence: CDR1 MGHRA, CDR2 YSYEKL.

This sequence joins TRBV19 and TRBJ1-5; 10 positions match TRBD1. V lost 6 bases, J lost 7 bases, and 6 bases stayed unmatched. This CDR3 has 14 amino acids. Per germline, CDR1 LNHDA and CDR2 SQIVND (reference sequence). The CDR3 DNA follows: TGTGCCAGTAGATCGACAGGGGGCAGACAGCCCCAGCATTTT. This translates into CASRSTGGRQPQHF.

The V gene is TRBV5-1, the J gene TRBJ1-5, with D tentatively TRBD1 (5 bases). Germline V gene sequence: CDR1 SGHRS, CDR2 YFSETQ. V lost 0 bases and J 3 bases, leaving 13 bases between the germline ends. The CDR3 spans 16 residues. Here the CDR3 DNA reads TGCGCCAGCAGCTTGGGGGTCCTAGGGGACAATCAGCCCCAGCATTTT. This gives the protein CASSLGVLGDNQPQHF.

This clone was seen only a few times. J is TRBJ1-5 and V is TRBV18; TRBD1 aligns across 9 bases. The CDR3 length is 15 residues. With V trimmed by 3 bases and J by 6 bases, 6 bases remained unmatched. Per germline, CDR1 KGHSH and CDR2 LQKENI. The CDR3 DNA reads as TGTGCCAGCTCACCCGGGACAGGGTCATCTCAGCCCCAGCATTTT. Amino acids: CASSPGTGSSQPQHF.